The rows below give T cell receptor beta chains drawn from one sample of a study of CD8+ T cells in alopecia areata. Here immunoSEQ multiplex PCR was the method, and the copy in TCRdb shows in-frame clones only, minus some. The sample records about 290,000 clones, roughly 50% being singletons. Source: CD4+ T cells sorted from blood, taken at week 24, from a patient treated with tofacitinib. Receptors were obtained from a human donor with alopecia areata. CDR3s leave out the opening cysteine and the closing phenylalanine or tryptophan. The D gene is left open where the match is weak.

d_call,j_call,v_call,cdr3_aa
-,TRBJ2-3,TRBV5-1,ASSLEATGVPDTQY
-,TRBJ1-3,TRBV29-1,SVGAGTGNTIY
-,TRBJ1-2,TRBV28,ASSFHGRDGYGYT
-,TRBJ2-5,TRBV7-2,ASSFAASSETQY
-,TRBJ2-2,TRBV30,AWSVRGGTGELF
-,TRBJ2-5,TRBV7-2,ASSFIQPETQY
-,TRBJ1-2,TRBV29-1,SVAQAGDYGYT
-,TRBJ2-3,TRBV7-2,ASSLPGGHTDTQY
-,TRBJ1-2,TRBV30,AWRVTDFGGYT
TRBD1,TRBJ1-5,TRBV4-2,ASSRDRGGQPQH
-,TRBJ2-7,TRBV29-1,SVDGRPGGGEQY
TRBD1,TRBJ1-1,TRBV30,ACLRDRVTEAF
-,TRBJ1-1,TRBV2,ASSEQGQNTEAF
-,TRBJ1-4,TRBV27,ASSFLNEKLF
-,TRBJ1-1,TRBV5-4,ASSLVSRQEGLF
-,TRBJ1-5,TRBV30,AWSKGGAGNQPQH
-,TRBJ2-2,TRBV19,ASRRGAPNTGELF
TRBD1,TRBJ2-6,TRBV28,ASKQGAAGANVLT
TRBD1,TRBJ2-1,TRBV29-1,SAGDSSYNEQF
TRBD1,TRBJ1-1,TRBV29-1,SVEGQMNTEAF
TRBD2,TRBJ2-1,TRBV7-7,ASSPLAGRTNEQF
-,TRBJ1-1,TRBV30,AWNTGMNTEAF
-,TRBJ1-1,TRBV29-1,SVGTLGGQAF
TRBD1,TRBJ1-1,TRBV29-1,SAFGQGAATEAF
-,TRBJ1-1,TRBV6-1,ASSEGGLNTEAF
TRBD1,TRBJ1-5,TRBV30,ALGQGVQPQH
-,TRBJ2-1,TRBV6-4,ARLTWVSEQF
-,TRBJ1-4,TRBV30,ACGVEKLF
-,TRBJ1-2,TRBV7-2,ASSPGQPSVGYT
-,TRBJ2-3,TRBV4-1,ASSHRLVGDTQY
-,TRBJ2-6,TRBV30,AWTQTSGANVLT
-,TRBJ1-6,TRBV30,AWSVPFAPSYSPLH
-,TRBJ2-7,TRBV6-5,ASSYAWGQPYEQY
TRBD2,TRBJ2-3,TRBV2,ASGTSGGWAQY
TRBD1,TRBJ2-3,TRBV13,ASSLRTGSVSDTQY
TRBD1,TRBJ1-4,TRBV30,AWKQGAGEKLF
-,TRBJ1-2,TRBV5-5,ASSLERNYGYT
-,TRBJ1-1,TRBV6-5,AGFWTNLMNTEAF
-,TRBJ2-5,TRBV7-8,ASSLAVHQETQY
-,TRBJ2-1,TRBV11-2,ASSLDNYYNEQF
-,TRBJ1-1,TRBV9,ASSPRRQGNTEAF
TRBD2,TRBJ2-1,TRBV7-7,ASSLAGLVGIDEQF
TRBD2,TRBJ2-3,TRBV29-1,SGWRGGHSDTQY
-,TRBJ1-6,TRBV5-4,ASSPINSPLH
TRBD1,TRBJ2-7,TRBV7-2,ASSKGQGPLEQY
TRBD1,TRBJ1-1,TRBV5-1,ASSFKGAATEAF
-,TRBJ1-1,TRBV30,AWMRGPLNTEAF
-,TRBJ2-5,TRBV6-1,ASSVATAGRGKETQY
-,TRBJ1-2,TRBV30,AWSGGLYGYT
-,TRBJ2-7,TRBV7-2,ASSQGGASYEQY
TRBD1,TRBJ1-5,TRBV30,AWSGGTGRTQPQH
-,TRBJ2-3,TRBV29-1,SVTNLGRDTQY
TRBD1,TRBJ2-5,TRBV5-1,ASSLAQTGALGGTQY
-,TRBJ2-3,TRBV30,AWSVQGMRADTQY
-,TRBJ2-2,TRBV7-9,ASSSNTGELF
TRBD2,TRBJ2-1,TRBV2,ASSEARLAGMGRRF
-,TRBJ1-1,TRBV4-2,ASSQGEENTEAF
-,TRBJ2-6,TRBV4-3,ASSQEDYSVLT
TRBD2,TRBJ2-5,TRBV20-1,STGGQETQY